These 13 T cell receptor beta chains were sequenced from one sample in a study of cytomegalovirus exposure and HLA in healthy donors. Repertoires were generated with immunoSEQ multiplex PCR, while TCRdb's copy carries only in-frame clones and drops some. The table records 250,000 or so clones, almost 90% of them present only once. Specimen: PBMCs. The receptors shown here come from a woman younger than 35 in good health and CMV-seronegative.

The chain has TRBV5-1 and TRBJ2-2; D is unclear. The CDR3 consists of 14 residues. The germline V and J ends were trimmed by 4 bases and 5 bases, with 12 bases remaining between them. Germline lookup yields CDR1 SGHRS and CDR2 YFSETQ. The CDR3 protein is CASSPLSKTGELFF. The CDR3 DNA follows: TGCGCCAGCAGCCCGCTTTCTAAGACCGGGGAGCTGTTTTTT.

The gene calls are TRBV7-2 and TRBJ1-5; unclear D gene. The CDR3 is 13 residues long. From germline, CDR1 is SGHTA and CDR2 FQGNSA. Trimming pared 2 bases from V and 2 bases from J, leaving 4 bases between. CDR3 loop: CASSLQGNQPQHF. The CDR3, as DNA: TGTGCCAGCAGCTTACAGGGCAATCAGCCCCAGCATTTT. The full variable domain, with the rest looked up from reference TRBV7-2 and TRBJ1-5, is GAGVSQSPSNKVTEKGKDVELRCDPISGHTALYWYRQSLGQGLEFLIYFQGNSAPDKSGLPSDRFSAERTGGSVSTLTIQRTQQEDSAVYLCASSLQGNQPQHFGDGTRLSIL.

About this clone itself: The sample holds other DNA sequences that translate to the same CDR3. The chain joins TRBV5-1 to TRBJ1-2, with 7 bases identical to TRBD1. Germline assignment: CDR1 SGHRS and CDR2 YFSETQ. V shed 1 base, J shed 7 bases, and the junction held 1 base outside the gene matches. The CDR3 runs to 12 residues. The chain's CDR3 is CASSLTGAGYTF. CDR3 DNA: TGCGCCAGCAGCTTGACAGGGGCTGGCTACACCTTC.

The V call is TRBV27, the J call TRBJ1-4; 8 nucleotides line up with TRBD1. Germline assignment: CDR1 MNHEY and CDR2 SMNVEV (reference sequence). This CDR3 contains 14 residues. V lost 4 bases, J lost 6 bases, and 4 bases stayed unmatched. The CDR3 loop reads CASSSDRGDEKLFF. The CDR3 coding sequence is TGTGCCAGCAGTTCCGACAGGGGTGATGAAAAACTGTTTTTT.

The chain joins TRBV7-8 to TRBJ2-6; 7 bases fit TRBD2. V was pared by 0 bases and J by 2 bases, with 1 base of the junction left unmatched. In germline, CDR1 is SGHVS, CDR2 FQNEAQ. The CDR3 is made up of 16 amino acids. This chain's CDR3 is CASSLARGTGANVLTF. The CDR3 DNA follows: TGTGCCAGCAGCTTAGCGCGGGGGACTGGGGCCAACGTCCTGACTTTC.

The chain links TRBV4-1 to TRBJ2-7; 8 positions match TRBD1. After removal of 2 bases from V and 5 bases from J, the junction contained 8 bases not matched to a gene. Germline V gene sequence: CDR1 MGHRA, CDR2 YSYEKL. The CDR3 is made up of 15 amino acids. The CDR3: CASSQFTGQVHEQYF. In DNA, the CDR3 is TGCGCCAGCAGCCAATTTACGGGACAGGTCCACGAGCAGTACTTC.

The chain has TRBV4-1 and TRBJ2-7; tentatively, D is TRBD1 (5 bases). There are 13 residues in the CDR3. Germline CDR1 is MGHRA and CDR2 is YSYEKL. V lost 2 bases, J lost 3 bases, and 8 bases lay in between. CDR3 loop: CASSQPGNYEQYF. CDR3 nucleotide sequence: TGCGCCAGCAGCCAACCAGGGAACTACGAGCAGTACTTC.

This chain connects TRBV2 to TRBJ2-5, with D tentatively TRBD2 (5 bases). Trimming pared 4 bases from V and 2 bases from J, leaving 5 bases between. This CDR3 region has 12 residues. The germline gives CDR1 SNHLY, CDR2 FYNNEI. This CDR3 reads CASSGGQETQYF. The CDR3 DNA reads TGTGCCAGCAGTGGCGGGCAAGAGACCCAGTACTTC.

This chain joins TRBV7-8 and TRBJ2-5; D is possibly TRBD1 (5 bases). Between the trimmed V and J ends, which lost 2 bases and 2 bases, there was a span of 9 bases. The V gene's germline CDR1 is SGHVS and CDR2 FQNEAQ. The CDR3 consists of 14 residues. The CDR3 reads CASSLQTVQETQYF. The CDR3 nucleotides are TGTGCCAGCAGCTTACAGACAGTTCAAGAGACCCAGTACTTC.

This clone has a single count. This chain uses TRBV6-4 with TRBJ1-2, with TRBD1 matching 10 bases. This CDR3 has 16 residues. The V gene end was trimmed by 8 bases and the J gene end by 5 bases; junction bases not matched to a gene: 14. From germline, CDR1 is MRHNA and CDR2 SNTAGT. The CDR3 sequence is CASVLGGTGELYGYTF. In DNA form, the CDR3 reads TGTGCCAGCGTGCTAGGAGGGACAGGGGAACTTTATGGCTACACCTTC.

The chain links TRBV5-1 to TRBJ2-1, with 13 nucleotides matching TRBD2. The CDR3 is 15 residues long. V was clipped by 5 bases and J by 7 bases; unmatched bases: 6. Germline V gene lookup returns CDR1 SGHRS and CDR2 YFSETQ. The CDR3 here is CASSLLAGGQNEQFF. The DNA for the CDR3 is TGCGCCAGCAGTTTACTAGCGGGGGGGCAAAATGAGCAGTTCTTC.

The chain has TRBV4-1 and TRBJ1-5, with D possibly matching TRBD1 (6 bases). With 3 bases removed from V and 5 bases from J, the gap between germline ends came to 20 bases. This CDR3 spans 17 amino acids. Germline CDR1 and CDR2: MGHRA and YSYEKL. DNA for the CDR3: TGCGCCAGCAGCCACACGCAGGGGCCCCAGGGGTATCAGCCCCAGCATTTT. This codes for CASSHTQGPQGYQPQHF.

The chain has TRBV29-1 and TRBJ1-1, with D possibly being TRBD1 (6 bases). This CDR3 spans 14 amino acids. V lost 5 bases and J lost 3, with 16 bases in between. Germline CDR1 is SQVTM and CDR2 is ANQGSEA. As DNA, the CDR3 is TGCAGCGTTCCCCCGGACAGCGAGTACACTGAAGCTTTCTTT. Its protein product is CSVPPDSEYTEAFF.